The subject of this entry is one T cell receptor (beta chain). The germline gives CDR1 MNHEY, CDR2 SMNVEV (reference sequence). This CDR3 has 15 amino acids. V was shortened by 8 bases and J by 0 bases, with 11 bases between the two germline ends. Seattle's enrolled individuals joined amid active infection and were then monitored longitudinally. These data come from a study of blood T cell repertoires in COVID-19. Overall study: Sample material is recorded as cDNA or gDNA derived from T cells, B-cell-depleted T cells, or PBMCs.

Clones were sequenced by immunoSEQ multiplex PCR, and TCRdb holds only the in-frame ones, with some missing. This table has some 300,000 clones, 65% to 90% appearing once. Sequenced: peripheral blood. This TCR derives from a woman between 70 and 85 years old with COVID-19, enrolled during active disease. The genes are TRBV27 and TRBJ2-6; D unresolved. CDR3 in amino acids: CASSPESSGANVLTF. As DNA, the CDR3 is TGTGCCAGCTCTCCGGAGAGCTCTGGGGCCAACGTCCTGACTTTC. Complete variable domain (other parts from reference TRBV27 and TRBJ2-6): EAQVTQNPRYLITVTGKKLTVTCSQNMNHEYMSWYRQDPGLGLRQIYYSMNVEVTDKGDVPEGYKVSRKEKRNFPLILESPSPNQTSLYFCASSPESSGANVLTFGAGSRLTVL.